This TCR beta chain came from a study of blood T cell repertoires in COVID-19. In the study's own analysis: Reference gene primer amplification yielded estimated nucleated cell counts. Here immunoSEQ multiplex PCR was the method, and the copy in TCRdb shows in-frame clones only, minus some. V, J and clone size were drawn from that table, and D and trimming were deduced from the DNA. The table records approximately 350,000 clones, around 89% of them present only once. Between the trimmed V and J ends, which lost 6 bases and 7 bases, there was a span of 12 bases. Germline CDR1 MNHEY, CDR2 SVGAGI. The CDR3 is 12 amino acids.

This chain joins TRBV6-5 and TRBJ1-1; a possible D gene is TRBD1 (6 bases). The TCR sequence derives from a man aged 35-49 years with acute or convalescent COVID-19. Material: peripheral blood. The CDR3 loop reads CASRDRYSEAFF. CDR3 in DNA: TGTGCCAGCAGAGACAGGTACAGTGAAGCTTTCTTT.